This T cell receptor beta chain was captured by sequencing in a study of T cell repertoires in cytomegalovirus infection. Looking at the study overall: Public TCR beta signatures indicated both CMV infection and matching HLA type.

Germline values: CDR1 DFQATT, CDR2 SNEGSKA (reference sequence). The CDR3 is 15 residues long. Unmatched junction bases numbered 8, after V lost 4 bases and J lost 2 bases. MiXCR, run by TCRdb on the reads, gives a single entry per CDR3 protein. The sample has 150,000 to 200,000 distinct CDR3 sequences; 28% are singletons. This clonotype has a handful of counts. What it binds is unknown. Notes on the study in general: The ex vivo response was dominated by HLA-C-restricted CMV-specific TCR beta clonotypes.

This TCR came from a human donor in good health (CMV status not recorded). Some clones in this sample may be carry-over from other donors' samples. This sequence joins TRBV20-1 and TRBJ2-5, with 9 bases fitting TRBD1. The sample consisted of PBMCs. CDR3 in amino acids: CSATPGTGSQETQYF. CDR3 nucleotide sequence: TGCAGTGCTACGCCCGGGACAGGGTCGCAAGAGACCCAGTACTTC.